The 28 T cell receptor beta chains given below trace back to one sample, sequenced in a study of blood T cell repertoires in COVID-19. Some clones are missing from TCRdb's copy, which holds only in-frame ones; the method was immunoSEQ multiplex PCR. The sample yields 60,000 to 65,000 clones, less than 80% seen once. Sequencing was done on a sample of peripheral blood. Receptors originate from a man aged 60-69 years with acute or convalescent COVID-19.

This clone came up once. V usage is TRBV6-1 and J usage is TRBJ1-5; TRBD1 aligns across 8 bases. This CDR3 has 18 amino acids. V was pared by 3 bases and J by 7 bases, with 17 bases of the junction left unmatched. CDR1 and CDR2 (germline): MNHNS, SASEGT. DNA for the CDR3: TGTGCCAGCAGTGAGCCGGACAGGGACGAGGGGATCGTCCAGCCCCAGCATTTT. As protein: CASSEPDRDEGIVQPQHF.

The rearrangement uses TRBV7-2 and TRBJ1-2; D may be TRBD1 (5 bases). V lost 3 bases to trimming and J lost 3 bases, with 14 bases between them. The CDR3 runs 15 residues. Germline CDR1 reads SGHTA; CDR2 reads FQGNSA. The CDR3 DNA follows: TGTGCCAGCAGCTTGTTTGATTTAGGGGACTATGGCTACACCTTC. Its protein is CASSLFDLGDYGYTF. Full variable domain (outside the CDR3, taken from reference TRBV7-2 and TRBJ1-2): GAGVSQSPSNKVTEKGKDVELRCDPISGHTALYWYRQSLGQGLEFLIYFQGNSAPDKSGLPSDRFSAERTGGSVSTLTIQRTQQEDSAVYLCASSLFDLGDYGYTFGSGTRLTVV.

The J gene is TRBJ1-4, the V gene TRBV29-1; 10 nucleotides align to TRBD1. CDR1 is SQVTM, CDR2 ANQGSEA, per germline. The CDR3 loop spans 16 amino acids. J was trimmed by 8 bases and V by 4 bases; bases with no gene match: 13. The chain's CDR3 is CSVGWTGGLEGEKLFF. CDR3 bases: TGCAGCGTTGGTTGGACAGGGGGGCTCGAAGGGGAAAAACTGTTTTTT. The full variable domain, rest sourced from reference TRBV29-1 and TRBJ1-4, is SAVISQKPSRDICQRGTSLTIQCQVDSQVTMMFWYRQQPGQSLTLIATANQGSEATYESGFVIDKFPISRPNLTFSTLTVSNMSPEDSSIYLCSVGWTGGLEGEKLFFGSGTQLSVL.

This chain links TRBV14 with TRBJ2-1; 13 nucleotides line up with TRBD2. CDR1 is SGHDN, CDR2 FVKESK, per germline. Trimming at V came to 1 base and at J to 7 bases, leaving 7 bases not matched to a gene. The CDR3 totals 17 residues. The CDR3 nucleotides read TGTGCCAGCAGCCAAGTCTTTCGGACTAGCGGGAGAAATGAGCAGTTCTTC. Its translation: CASSQVFRTSGRNEQFF.

The chain combines TRBV6-1 with TRBJ2-1; D may be TRBD1 (6 bases). CDR1 and CDR2 from the germline V gene are MNHNS and SASEGT. This CDR3 comprises 15 residues. Trimming stripped 3 bases from V and 0 bases from J, with 9 bases between. This chain's CDR3 is CASSEWTVSYNEQFF. The CDR3 region has the DNA TGTGCCAGCAGTGAGTGGACAGTCTCCTACAATGAGCAGTTCTTC.

The chain combines TRBV13 with TRBJ2-7, with TRBD2 identical over 7 bases. This CDR3 region has 15 residues. The germline V gene has CDR1 PRHDT and CDR2 FYEKMQ (reference sequence). With V trimmed by 0 bases and J by 0 bases, 2 bases remained unmatched. The CDR3 coding sequence is TGTGCCAGCAGCTTAGGGCGGGGGAGCTCCTACGAGCAGTACTTC. This codes for CASSLGRGSSYEQYF.

Worth noting for this clone: An end of the junction differs from the germline gene, which may be a read error. The genes are TRBV28 and TRBJ2-7; D is undetermined. The length of the CDR3 is 12 residues. The germline V gene encodes CDR1 MDHEN and CDR2 SYDVKM. The CDR3 region has the DNA TGTGCCAGCAGTTCCCTATGGGCTTCTTCGCACTTC. Translation: CASSSLWASSHF. Variable domain in full (rest from reference TRBV28 and TRBJ2-7): DVKVTQSSRYLVKRTGEKVFLECVQDMDHENMFWYRQDPGLGLRLIYFSYDVKMKEKGDIPEGYSVSREKKERFSLILESASTNQTSMYLCASSSLWASSHFGPGTRLTVT.

V usage is TRBV4-3 and J usage is TRBJ1-3; weak D call: TRBD1 (5 bases). There are 15 residues in the CDR3. The V and J ends lost 4 bases and 3 bases respectively, with 13 bases between them. Germline CDR1 and CDR2: LGHNA and YSLEER. The CDR3 sequence: CASSLAGQGGNTIYF. CDR3 bases: TGCGCCAGCAGCCTCGCCGGACAAGGTGGAAACACCATATATTTT.

The chain recombines TRBV24-1 with TRBJ1-2; 7 bases are shared with TRBD1. The V gene's germline CDR1 is KGHDR and CDR2 SFDVKD. V shed 4 bases and J 1 base; nucleotides not matched to a gene: 8. CDR3 size: 16 residues. As DNA, the CDR3 is TGTGCCACCAGTGAAAAGGACAGGCCCGATAACTATGGCTACACCTTC. Protein product: CATSEKDRPDNYGYTF.

The chain carries TRBV19 and TRBJ2-7; the match to TRBD2 covers 8 bases. This CDR3 contains 13 residues. The germline V gene encodes CDR1 LNHDA and CDR2 SQIVND (reference sequence). V dropped 6 bases and J dropped 5; count of bases not matched to a gene: 6. CDR3 DNA: TGTGCCAGTAGAAAAAGCGGGAGCGACGAGCAGTACTTC. Translation: CASRKSGSDEQYF.

The gene calls are TRBV13 and TRBJ1-2; maybe TRBD1 (5 bases). V dropped 7 bases and J dropped 7 bases, with 19 bases sitting between them. CDR1 and CDR2 (germline): PRHDT, FYEKMQ (reference sequence). CDR3 length: 14 residues. In DNA, the CDR3 is TGTGCCAGCATCATGACCCCGGGGGTGGGTGGCTACACCTTC. Translation: CASIMTPGVGGYTF.

This chain links TRBV15 with TRBJ2-2, with D possibly being TRBD1 (5 bases). This CDR3 region has 15 residues. V lost 0 bases, J lost 6 bases, and 11 bases lay in between. Looked up from germline, CDR1 is LNHNV and CDR2 is YYDKDF (reference sequence). The CDR3 loop reads CATSRERQSAGELFF. The CDR3 region has the DNA TGTGCCACCAGCAGAGAAAGACAGTCGGCCGGGGAGCTGTTTTTT.

This chain connects TRBV3-1 (or the pseudogene TRBV3-2) to TRBJ1-4; D not certain. The V and J ends lost 7 bases and 2 bases respectively, with 14 bases between them. Germline V CDR1 and CDR2: LGHDT, YNNKEL (reference sequence). The CDR3 spans 15 residues. The CDR3, as DNA: TGTGCCAGCACGGGGAACGAGGTGACTAATGAAAAACTGTTTTTT. Translation gives CASTGNEVTNEKLFF.

This clone was recorded a few times. The genes are TRBV7-2 and TRBJ1-3, with unresolved D. V was shortened by 0 bases and J by 1 base, with 4 bases between the two germline ends. The V gene's germline CDR1 is SGHTA and CDR2 FQGNSA. This CDR3 has 14 residues. CDR3 nucleotide sequence: TGTGCCAGCAGCTTAGCAGCGTCTGGAAACACCATATATTTT. Translated, it gives CASSLAASGNTIYF.

The genes are TRBV2 and TRBJ1-5; D is possibly TRBD1 (5 bases). V dropped 3 bases and J dropped 6 bases, with 12 bases sitting between them. The V gene's germline CDR1 is SNHLY and CDR2 FYNNEI. The CDR3 has 14 amino acids. The CDR3 nucleotides read TGTGCCAGCAGTGAGCCAGGGCCTGGTCAGCCCCAGCATTTT. This translates into CASSEPGPGQPQHF.

This sequence joins TRBV24-1 and TRBJ2-5, with a tentative D call TRBD1 (5 bases). Germline V gene sequence: CDR1 KGHDR, CDR2 SFDVKD. This CDR3 is built from 14 residues. The V gene lost 4 bases and the J gene lost 4 bases, with 12 bases spanning the gap. DNA of the CDR3: TGTGCCACCAGTGACCCCCGACAGATAGAGACCCAGTACTTC. Translation: CATSDPRQIETQYF.

The chain carries TRBV9 and TRBJ2-7; no firm D call. The CDR3 is made up of 15 amino acids. Germline CDR1 is SGDLS and CDR2 is YYNGEE. The V end lost 0 bases, the J end lost 3 bases, and 13 bases lay between the germline ends. The CDR3, as DNA: TGTGCCAGCAGCGTAGGTGATAGCCACGGCTACGAGCAGTACTTC. Amino acid sequence: CASSVGDSHGYEQYF.

In its sample, this clone was seen a few times. The chain combines TRBV27 with TRBJ1-1; 8 nucleotides align to TRBD1. The CDR3 totals 14 residues. The J segment lost 7 bases and the V segment lost 1 base, leaving 5 bases of the junction unmatched. CDR1 and CDR2 (germline): MNHEY, SMNVEV (reference sequence). In DNA form, the CDR3 reads TGTGCCAGCAGTTTATATCAGGGGGCCGGTGAAGCTTTCTTT. Translation: CASSLYQGAGEAFF.

The rearrangement uses TRBV7-7 and TRBJ2-5; tentative D call: TRBD2 (5 bases). This CDR3 comprises 13 residues. Germline CDR1 is SSHAT and CDR2 is FNYEAQ (reference sequence). CDR3 protein: CDSSLLAQETQYF. CDR3 sequence (DNA): TGTGATAGCAGCTTGCTAGCACAGGAGACCCAGTACTTC. Drawing the rest from reference TRBV7-7 and TRBJ2-5, the complete variable domain is GAGVSQSPRYKVTKRGQDVTLRCDPISSHATLYWYQQALGQGPEFLTYFNYEAQPDKSGLPSDRFSAERPEGSISTLTIQRTEQRDSAMYRCDSSLLAQETQYFGPGTRLLVL.

V usage is TRBV27 and J usage is TRBJ1-1; D is undetermined. CDR3 size: 15 residues. The V and J ends lost 4 bases and 4 bases respectively, with 16 bases between them. The germline V gene has CDR1 MNHEY and CDR2 SMNVEV (reference sequence). CDR3 region: CASSSRSGSRTEAFF. For the CDR3, the DNA is TGTGCCAGCAGTTCGCGCTCGGGGTCGCGCACTGAAGCTTTCTTT.

The gene calls are TRBV18 and TRBJ1-2; D possibly corresponds to TRBD1 (5 bases). Germline CDR1 is KGHSH and CDR2 is LQKENI. Trimming cost V 5 bases and J 2 bases, with 12 bases left between them. The CDR3 is 14 residues long. The CDR3 DNA follows: TGTGCCAGCTCAGCTCGACAGAGAAACTATGGCTACACCTTC. Translating gives CASSARQRNYGYTF.

The chain has TRBV29-1 and TRBJ1-1; maybe TRBD1 (5 bases). Looked up from germline, CDR1 is SQVTM and CDR2 is ANQGSEA. This CDR3 spans 13 amino acids. Trimming took 0 bases from V and 4 from J, leaving 9 bases between them. For the CDR3, the DNA is TGCAGCGTTGAAGAGGAAGGGGCCACTGAAGCTTTCTTT. It is translated as CSVEEEGATEAFF.

The sample holds a few counts of this clone. This chain connects TRBV7-9 to TRBJ1-2; TRBD1 aligns across 11 bases. The CDR3 is 16 amino acids. Germline lookup yields CDR1 SEHNR and CDR2 FQNEAQ (reference sequence). V gave up 5 bases and J gave up 8 bases; unmatched junction bases: 13. DNA for the CDR3: TGTGCCAGCAGCAGAGCTGGGACAGGGGGTCTGCGCGGCTACACCTTC. It translates to CASSRAGTGGLRGYTF.

V and J are TRBV11-2 and TRBJ2-2, with 9 bases lining up with TRBD2. V dropped 1 base and J dropped 6; count of bases not matched to a gene: 6. This CDR3 has 16 amino acids. Germline CDR1 SGHAT, CDR2 FQNNGV. CDR3 amino acids: CASSLGLAEGPGELFF. In DNA, the CDR3 is TGTGCCAGCAGCTTAGGACTAGCGGAGGGGCCCGGGGAGCTGTTTTTT.

This clone has more than one count but fewer than ten. This chain connects TRBV2 to TRBJ2-1; a weak D match, TRBD2 (7 bases). V lost 6 bases and J lost 7, with 16 bases in between. The CDR3 contains 14 residues. The germline V gene encodes CDR1 SNHLY and CDR2 FYNNEI. DNA of the CDR3: TGTGCCAGCAGAAGAGAGGGGGGGGATAATGAGCAGTTCTTC. The encoded protein is CASRREGGDNEQFF.

CDR3 protein: CASSARDRGNEKLFF. The CDR3 DNA reads TGTGCCAGTAGTGCTCGGGACAGGGGCAATGAAAAACTGTTTTTT. This chain links TRBV19 with TRBJ1-4; 10 nucleotides align to TRBD1. The CDR3 contains 15 residues. CDR1 LNHDA and CDR2 SQIVND come from the germline V gene (reference sequence). J gave up 5 bases and V 5 bases, and 5 bases lay outside the gene matches.

This clone was seen repeatedly, ten times or more. The chain couples TRBV6-5 to TRBJ1-6, with D possibly being TRBD1 (5 bases). The V end lost 8 bases, the J end lost 9 bases, and 17 bases lay between the germline ends. The CDR3 spans 14 residues. Germline V gene sequence: CDR1 MNHEY, CDR2 SVGAGI. The CDR3 protein is CASQTGRGASPLHF. The CDR3 DNA is TGTGCCAGCCAAACGGGGAGGGGAGCTTCACCCCTCCACTTT.

The sample holds one count of this clone. This chain joins TRBV24-1 and TRBJ2-1, with D possibly TRBD1 on 5 matching bases. The CDR3 is 12 residues long. Between the trimmed V and J ends, which lost 5 bases and 6 bases, there was a span of 7 bases. Germline assignment: CDR1 KGHDR and CDR2 SFDVKD. The CDR3 loop reads CATSARANEQFF. CDR3 DNA sequence: TGTGCCACCAGTGCCAGGGCCAATGAGCAGTTCTTC.